These T cell receptor beta chains were read from a single sample in a study of blood T cell repertoires in COVID-19. Measured with immunoSEQ multiplex PCR; TCRdb has only the in-frame clones, and not every one. The sample includes over 100,000 clones, nearly 90% of them seen just once. The sequenced sample consisted of peripheral blood. Receptors originate from a man aged 45-65 years with active COVID-19. CDR3s include the opening cysteine and the closing phenylalanine or tryptophan. A D gene is named only where the DNA matches it firmly.

d_gene | j_gene | v_gene | CDR3nt | CDR3aa
TRBD1 | TRBJ2-6 | TRBV2 | TGTGCCAGCAGTGAAGTCTGGGACAGCTCTGGGGCCAACGTCCTGACTTTC | CASSEVWDSSGANVLTF
TRBD1 | TRBJ1-2 | TRBV7-2 | TGTGCCAGCAGACCCGGACAGGGGAACTATGGCTACACCTTC | CASRPGQGNYGYTF
. | TRBJ1-2 | TRBV7-9 | TGTGCCAGCAGCTTTTTGCGTTCTAACTATGGCTACACCTTC | CASSFLRSNYGYTF
TRBD1 | TRBJ1-4 | TRBV5-8 | TGTGCCAGCACGCAGGGGGCGGCGGCAACTAATGAAAAACTGTTTTTT | CASTQGAAATNEKLFF
. | TRBJ1-4 | TRBV6-1 | TGTGCCAGCAGTGATTTCTTTGCAACTAATGAAAAACTGTTTTTT | CASSDFFATNEKLFF
. | TRBJ1-4 | TRBV9 | TGTGCCAGCAGCGTAGACACGAAAGATGAAAAACTGTTTTTT | CASSVDTKDEKLFF
. | TRBJ1-4 | TRBV3-1/TRBV3-2 | TGTGCCAGCAGCCAGCCGGGAACAAGGGATGAAAAACTGTTTTTT | CASSQPGTRDEKLFF
TRBD1 | TRBJ1-4 | TRBV5-1 | TGCGCCAGCAGGCCGGGACAGGGGGCCCCTTGGGAAAAACTGTTTTTT | CASRPGQGAPWEKLFF
. | TRBJ1-6 | TRBV6-1 | TGTGCCAGCAGTGAATCCCAGGCAGTTAGAGATTCACCCCTCCACTTT | CASSESQAVRDSPLHF
TRBD1 | TRBJ1-1 | TRBV5-1 | TGCGCCAGCAGCTCACAGGGGAGCACTGAAGCTTTCTTT | CASSSQGSTEAFF
. | TRBJ2-5 | TRBV14 | TGTGCCAGCAGCCGAAATAATAACTATAAAGAGACCCAGTACTTC | CASSRNNNYKETQYF
TRBD1 | TRBJ2-7 | TRBV7-8 | TGTGCCAGCGGAATAGACAGGGTATACGAGCAGTACTTC | CASGIDRVYEQYF
. | TRBJ1-1 | TRBV2 | TGTGCCAGCACGGTCAGGGCTGTCGCTGAAGCTTTCTTT | CASTVRAVAEAFF
. | TRBJ2-3 | TRBV18 | TGTGCCAGCTCACCAGGGTCATTAGAGGCAGATACGCAGTATTTT | CASSPGSLEADTQYF